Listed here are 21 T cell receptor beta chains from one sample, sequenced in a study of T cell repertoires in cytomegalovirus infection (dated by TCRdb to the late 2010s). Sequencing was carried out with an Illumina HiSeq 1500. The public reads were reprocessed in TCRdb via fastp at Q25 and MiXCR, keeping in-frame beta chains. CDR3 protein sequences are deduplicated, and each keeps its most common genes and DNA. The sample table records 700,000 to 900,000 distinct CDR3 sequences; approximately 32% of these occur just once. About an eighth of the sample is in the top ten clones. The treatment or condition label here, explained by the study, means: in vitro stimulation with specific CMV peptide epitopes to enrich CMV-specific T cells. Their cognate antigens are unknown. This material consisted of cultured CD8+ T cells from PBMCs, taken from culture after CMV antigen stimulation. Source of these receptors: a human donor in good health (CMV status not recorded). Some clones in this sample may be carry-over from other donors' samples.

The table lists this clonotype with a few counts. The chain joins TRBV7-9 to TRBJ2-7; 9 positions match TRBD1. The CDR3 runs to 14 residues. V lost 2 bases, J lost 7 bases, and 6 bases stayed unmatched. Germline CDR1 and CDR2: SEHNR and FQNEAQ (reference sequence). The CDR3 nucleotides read TGTGCCAGCAGCTTACTCCTGACAGGGGGTGAGCAGTACGTC. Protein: CASSLLLTGGEQYV.

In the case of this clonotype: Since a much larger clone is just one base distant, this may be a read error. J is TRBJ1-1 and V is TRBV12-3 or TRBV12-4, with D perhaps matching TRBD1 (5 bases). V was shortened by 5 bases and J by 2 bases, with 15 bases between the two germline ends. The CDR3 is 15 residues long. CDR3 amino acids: CASSRPGEVNTEAFF. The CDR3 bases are TGTGCCAGCAGTCGTCCGGGGGAGGTAAACACTGAAGCTTTCTTT.

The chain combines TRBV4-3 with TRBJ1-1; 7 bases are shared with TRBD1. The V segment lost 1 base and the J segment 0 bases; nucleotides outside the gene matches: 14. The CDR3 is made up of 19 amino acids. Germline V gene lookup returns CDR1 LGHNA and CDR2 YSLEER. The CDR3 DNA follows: TGCGCCAGCAGCCAAGTCAATTTGGTACAGGGGACAATGAACACTGAAGCTTTCTTT. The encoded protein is CASSQVNLVQGTMNTEAFF.

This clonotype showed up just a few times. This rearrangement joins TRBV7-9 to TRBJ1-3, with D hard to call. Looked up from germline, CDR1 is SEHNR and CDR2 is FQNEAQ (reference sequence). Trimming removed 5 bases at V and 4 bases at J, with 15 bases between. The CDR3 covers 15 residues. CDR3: CASSPRLGSGNTIYF. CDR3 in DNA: TGTGCCAGCAGCCCCAGGTTAGGGAGCGGAAACACCATATATTTT.

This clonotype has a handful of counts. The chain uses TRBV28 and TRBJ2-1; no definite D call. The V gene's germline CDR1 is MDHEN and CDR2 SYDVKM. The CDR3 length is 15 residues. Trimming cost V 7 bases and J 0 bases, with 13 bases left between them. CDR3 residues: CASNGEPFSYNEQFF. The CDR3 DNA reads TGTGCCAGCAACGGAGAACCTTTCTCCTACAATGAGCAGTTCTTC.

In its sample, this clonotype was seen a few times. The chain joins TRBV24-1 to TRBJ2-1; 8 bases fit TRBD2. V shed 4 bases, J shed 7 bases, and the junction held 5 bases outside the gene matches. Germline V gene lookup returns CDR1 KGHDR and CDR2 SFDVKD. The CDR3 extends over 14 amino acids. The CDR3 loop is CATSDETSANEQFF. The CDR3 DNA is TGTGCCACCAGTGACGAGACTAGCGCAAATGAGCAGTTCTTC.

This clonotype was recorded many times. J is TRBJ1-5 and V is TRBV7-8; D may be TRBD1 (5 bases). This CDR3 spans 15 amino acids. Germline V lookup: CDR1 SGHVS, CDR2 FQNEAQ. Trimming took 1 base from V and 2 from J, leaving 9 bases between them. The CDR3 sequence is CASSLGGGGNQPQHF. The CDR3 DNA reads TGTGCCAGCAGCTTAGGGGGCGGAGGCAATCAGCCCCAGCATTTT.

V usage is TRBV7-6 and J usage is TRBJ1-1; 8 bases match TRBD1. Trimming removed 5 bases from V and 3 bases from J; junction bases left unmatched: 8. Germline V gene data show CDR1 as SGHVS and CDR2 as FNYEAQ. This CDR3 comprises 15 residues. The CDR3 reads CASSPDSGGYTEAFF. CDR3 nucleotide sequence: TGTGCCAGCAGCCCGGACTCAGGGGGCTACACTGAAGCTTTCTTT. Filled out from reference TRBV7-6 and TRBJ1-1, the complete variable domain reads GAGVSQSPRYKVTKRGQDVALRCDPISGHVSLYWYRQALGQGPEFLTYFNYEAQQDKSGLPNDRFSAERPEGSISTLTIQRTEQRDSAMYRCASSPDSGGYTEAFFGQGTRLTVV.

In DNA, the CDR3 is TGTGCCAGCAGTGAAGACAGGTTGGAGCAGTTCTTC. Residues: CASSEDRLEQFF. The rearrangement links TRBV2 to TRBJ2-1; TRBD1 might be the D (5 bases). Germline CDR1 and CDR2: SNHLY and FYNNEI. This CDR3 has 12 residues. Trimming stripped 1 base from V and 10 bases from J, with 8 bases between.

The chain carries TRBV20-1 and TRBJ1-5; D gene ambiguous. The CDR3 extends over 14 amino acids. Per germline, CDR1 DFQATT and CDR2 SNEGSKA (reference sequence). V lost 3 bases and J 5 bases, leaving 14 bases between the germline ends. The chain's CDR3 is CSARYPGPHQPQHF. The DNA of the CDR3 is TGCAGTGCTAGGTACCCAGGTCCGCATCAGCCCCAGCATTTT.

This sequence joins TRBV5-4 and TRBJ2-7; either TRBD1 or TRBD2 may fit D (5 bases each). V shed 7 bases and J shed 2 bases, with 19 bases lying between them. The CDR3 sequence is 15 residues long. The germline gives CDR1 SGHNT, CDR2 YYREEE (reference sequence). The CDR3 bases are TGTGCCAGCTACGCCGCCGGGGCCCCAACCTACGAGCAGTACTTC. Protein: CASYAAGAPTYEQYF. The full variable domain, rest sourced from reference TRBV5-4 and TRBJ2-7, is ETGVTQSPTHLIKTRGQQVTLRCSSQSGHNTVSWYQQALGQGPQFIFQYYREEENGRGNFPPRFSGLQFPNYSSELNVNALELDDSALYLCASYAAGAPTYEQYFGPGTRLTVT.

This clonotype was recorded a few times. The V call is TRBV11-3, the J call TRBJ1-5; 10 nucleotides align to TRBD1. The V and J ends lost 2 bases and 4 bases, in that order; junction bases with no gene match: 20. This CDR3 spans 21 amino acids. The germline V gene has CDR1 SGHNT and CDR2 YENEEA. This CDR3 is CASSLTGDLQPGQGTNQPQHF. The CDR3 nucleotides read TGTGCCAGCAGCTTAACCGGAGACCTACAACCGGGACAGGGGACTAATCAGCCCCAGCATTTT. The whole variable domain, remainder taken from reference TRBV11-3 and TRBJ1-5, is EAGVVQSPRYKIIEKKQPVAFWCNPISGHNTLYWYLQNLGQGPELLIRYENEEAVDDSQLPKDRFSAERLKGVDSTLKIQPAELGDSAVYLCASSLTGDLQPGQGTNQPQHFGDGTRLSIL.

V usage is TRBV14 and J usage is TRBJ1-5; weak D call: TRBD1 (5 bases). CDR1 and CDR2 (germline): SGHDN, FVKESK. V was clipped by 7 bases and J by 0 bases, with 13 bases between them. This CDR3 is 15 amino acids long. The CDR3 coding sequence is TGTGCCAGCACCGCGGGGCATAATAGCAATCAGCCCCAGCATTTT. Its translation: CASTAGHNSNQPQHF.

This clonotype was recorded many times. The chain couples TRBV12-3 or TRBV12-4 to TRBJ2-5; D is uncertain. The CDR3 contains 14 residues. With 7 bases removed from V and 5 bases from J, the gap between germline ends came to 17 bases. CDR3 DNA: TGTGCCAGCACCGTAACGGCTTCCCCGGAGACCCAGTACTTC. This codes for CASTVTASPETQYF.

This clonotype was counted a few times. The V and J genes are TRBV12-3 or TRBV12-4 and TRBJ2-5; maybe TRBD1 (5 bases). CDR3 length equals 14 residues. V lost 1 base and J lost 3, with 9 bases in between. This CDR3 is CASSLEGSEETQYF. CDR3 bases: TGTGCCAGCAGTTTAGAGGGGTCGGAAGAGACCCAGTACTTC.

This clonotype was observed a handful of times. As DNA, the CDR3 is TGTGCCAGCAGTGATCCCGGGGCCGACAGGGAGCCCACAGATACGCAGTATTTT. This gives the protein CASSDPGADREPTDTQYF. The genes are TRBV2 and TRBJ2-3; 7 bases match TRBD1. Per germline, CDR1 SNHLY and CDR2 FYNNEI. V was clipped by 3 bases and J by 2 bases; unmatched bases: 14. The CDR3 loop spans 18 amino acids.

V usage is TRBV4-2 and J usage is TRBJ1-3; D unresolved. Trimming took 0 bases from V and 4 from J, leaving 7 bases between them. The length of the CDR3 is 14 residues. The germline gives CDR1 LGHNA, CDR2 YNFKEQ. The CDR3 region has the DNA TGTGCCAGCAGCCAAGATGACATCGGAAACACCATATATTTT. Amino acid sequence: CASSQDDIGNTIYF.

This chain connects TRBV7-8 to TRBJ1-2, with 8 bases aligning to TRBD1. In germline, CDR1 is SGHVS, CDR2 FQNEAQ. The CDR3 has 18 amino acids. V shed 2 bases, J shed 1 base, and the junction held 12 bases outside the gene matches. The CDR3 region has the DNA TGTGCCAGCAGCTTAAAGGCCGGGACAGGCCTTATTAACTATGGCTACACCTTC. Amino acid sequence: CASSLKAGTGLINYGYTF.

The CDR3 DNA reads TGTGCCAGCAGCTTAGGGGAACCGGGAGTGGTATACGAGCAGTACTTC. It translates to CASSLGEPGVVYEQYF. The chain uses TRBV7-9 and TRBJ2-7; a possible D gene is TRBD2 (6 bases). The germline gives CDR1 SEHNR, CDR2 FQNEAQ (reference sequence). The CDR3 runs 16 residues. V shed 1 base and J shed 4 bases, with 17 bases lying between them.

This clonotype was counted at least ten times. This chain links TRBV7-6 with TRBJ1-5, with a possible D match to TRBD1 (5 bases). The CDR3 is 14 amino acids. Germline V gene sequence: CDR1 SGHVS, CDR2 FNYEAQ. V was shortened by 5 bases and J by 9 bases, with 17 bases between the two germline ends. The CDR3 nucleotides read TGTGCCAGCAGCCTCCGGGACCGATTCTGGCCCCAGCATTTT. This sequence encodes CASSLRDRFWPQHF.

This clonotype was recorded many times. CDR3 sequence (DNA): TGTGCCAGCAGCTTAATGCCTAGCTCCTACAATGAGCAGTTCTTC. Translated, it gives CASSLMPSSYNEQFF. The rearrangement links TRBV7-8 to TRBJ2-1; D is undetermined. V lost 2 bases and J lost 0, with 8 bases in between. The CDR3 has 15 amino acids. The germline CDR1 and CDR2 sequences are SGHVS and FQNEAQ.